Shown below are 30 T cell receptor beta chains from a single sample sequenced in a study of shared clonotypes between healthy human individuals (TCRdb year 2020). Library construction relied on the immunoSEQ multiplex PCR assay. The clones in this table, taken by TCRdb from immuneACCESS, are in-frame only. Not every clone is retained; where verified, under half of the shortfall comes from an unresolved V gene, and the cause of the rest is unknown. In this sample the table shows millions of clones, about 95% of which occur a single time. 0.13% of the sample belongs to the ten largest clones. Material: naive CD4+ T cells sorted from blood. The cell subset or site label, as the study defines it: CD45RA+ positively selected. These TCRs come from a man between 18 and 29 years old in good health.

The CDR3 reads CASSVSGNYGYTF. The CDR3 nucleotides are TGTGCCAGCTCAGTTTCAGGGAACTATGGCTACACCTTC. This chain uses TRBV18 with TRBJ1-2; D possibly corresponds to TRBD1 (5 bases). Per the germline V gene, CDR1 is KGHSH and CDR2 is LQKENI. The CDR3 runs 13 residues. V lost 5 bases and J lost 2, with 9 bases in between.

V usage is TRBV6-5 and J usage is TRBJ1-2; 7 bases are a match to TRBD1. CDR1 MNHEY and CDR2 SVGAGI come from the germline V gene. The V segment lost 6 bases and the J segment 2 bases; nucleotides outside the gene matches: 3. This CDR3 spans 13 amino acids. Here the CDR3 DNA reads TGTGCCAGCAGGGCGGGACAGAACTATGGCTACACCTTC. Encoded protein: CASRAGQNYGYTF.

This chain uses TRBV5-6 with TRBJ2-6; D is uncertain. V was shortened by 0 bases and J by 0 bases, with 7 bases between the two germline ends. The germline CDR1 and CDR2 sequences are SGHDT and YYEEEE. The CDR3 loop spans 16 amino acids. Written as DNA, the CDR3 is TGTGCCAGCAGCTTGGTAGACCGCTCTGGGGCCAACGTCCTGACTTTC. Encoded protein: CASSLVDRSGANVLTF.

The genes are TRBV18 and TRBJ1-5; 8 bases agree with TRBD1. Germline V gives CDR1 KGHSH, CDR2 LQKENI. V trimming: 3 bases; J trimming: 10 bases; junction bases outside the gene matches: 5. This CDR3 is built from 13 residues. CDR3 sequence: CASSPEDRGPQHF. CDR3 DNA: TGTGCCAGCTCACCCGAAGACAGGGGTCCCCAGCATTTT. The variable domain in full, completed from reference TRBV18 and TRBJ1-5, reads NAGVMQNPRHLVRRRGQEARLRCSPMKGHSHVYWYRQLPEEGLKFMVYLQKENIIDESGMPKERFSAEFPKEGPSILRIQQVVRGDSAAYFCASSPEDRGPQHFGDGTRLSIL.

The chain has TRBV6-6 and TRBJ2-5; D tentatively reads TRBD1 or TRBD2 (7 bases each). Trimming took off 5 bases at V and 5 bases at J, with 18 bases between the two ends. Germline-derived CDR1 and CDR2 are MNHNY and SVGAGI (reference sequence). The CDR3 totals 15 residues. CDR3 residues: CASSPIRGGQETQYF. The CDR3 DNA is TGTGCCAGCAGTCCGATAAGGGGGGGACAGGAGACCCAGTACTTC.

The genes are TRBV9 and TRBJ1-1, with TRBD1 matching 7 bases. The CDR3 sequence is 14 residues long. The V segment lost 0 bases and the J segment 3 bases; nucleotides outside the gene matches: 2. The germline gives CDR1 SGDLS, CDR2 YYNGEE. The chain's CDR3 is CASSVDQGDTEAFF. Written as DNA, the CDR3 is TGTGCCAGCAGCGTAGATCAGGGGGACACTGAAGCTTTCTTT.

Regarding this clone: Other DNA sequences in the same sample also yield this CDR3. The rearrangement uses TRBV5-1 and TRBJ2-3; D is possibly TRBD1 (5 bases). Germline loops: CDR1 SGHRS, CDR2 YFSETQ. V dropped 0 bases and J dropped 0 bases, with 8 bases sitting between them. The CDR3 has 15 residues. The CDR3 DNA is TGCGCCAGCAGCTTGGGGACACCTAGCACAGATACGCAGTATTTT. Its protein product is CASSLGTPSTDTQYF.

This clone was picked up a small number of times. Possible read error: a much larger clone is one base away. The same CDR3 also results from other DNA sequences found in this sample. The chain recombines TRBV7-9 with TRBJ1-1, with D perhaps matching TRBD1 (6 bases). V lost 2 bases and J lost 0, with 7 bases in between. The CDR3 sequence is 14 residues long. Germline CDR1 is SEHNR and CDR2 is FQNEAQ (reference sequence). The CDR3: CASSLQGMNTEAFF. The CDR3 DNA sequence: TGTGCCAGCAGCTTACAGGGGATGAACACTGAAGCTTTCTTT. Full variable domain (remainder filled in from reference TRBV7-9 and TRBJ1-1): DTGVSQNPRHKITKRGQNVTFRCDPISEHNRLYWYRQTLGQGPEFLTYFQNEAQLEKSRLLSDRFSAERPKGSFSTLEIQRTEQGDSAMYLCASSLQGMNTEAFFGQGTRLTVV.

The V call is TRBV5-4, the J call TRBJ1-5; D is uncertain. CDR1 is SGHNT and CDR2 is YYREEE in the germline V gene (reference sequence). This CDR3 comprises 15 residues. Trimming removed 3 bases from V and 1 base from J, with 11 bases in between. CDR3 sequence (DNA): TGTGCCAGCAGCTCGGACGGGTTGAGCAATCAGCCCCAGCATTTT. Residues: CASSSDGLSNQPQHF.

The CDR3 DNA follows: TGTGCCAGCAGCTGGGGACTATATGAGCAGTTCTTC. Protein product: CASSWGLYEQFF. The V call is TRBV7-2, the J call TRBJ2-1, with 7 bases aligning to TRBD2. The trim removed 4 bases at V and 8 bases at J, leaving 2 bases unmatched. In germline, CDR1 is SGHTA, CDR2 FQGNSA. This CDR3 contains 12 residues. Based on the CDR3 plus reference TRBV7-2 and TRBJ2-1, the full variable domain is GAGVSQSPSNKVTEKGKDVELRCDPISGHTALYWYRQSLGQGLEFLIYFQGNSAPDKSGLPSDRFSAERTGGSVSTLTIQRTQQEDSAVYLCASSWGLYEQFFGPGTRLTVL.

The chain has TRBV2 and TRBJ2-1, with 12 positions matching TRBD2. V lost 8 bases to trimming and J lost 8 bases; unmatched junction nucleotides: 4. Per germline, CDR1 SNHLY and CDR2 FYNNEI. This CDR3 is 13 amino acids long. The CDR3 DNA reads as TGTGCCAGCGGGCTAGCGGGAGGGTATGAGCAGTTCTTC. Protein: CASGLAGGYEQFF.

This clone is a singleton in its sample. V and J are TRBV11-1 and TRBJ2-1; a weak D match, TRBD2 (6 bases). Germline loops: CDR1 SGHAT, CDR2 FQDESV (reference sequence). V lost 1 base and J 9 bases, leaving 13 bases between the germline ends. The CDR3 has 14 residues. Written as DNA, the CDR3 is TGTGCCAGCAGCTTAGAAGGAGGGGCGAGTGAGCAGTTCTTC. It specifies CASSLEGGASEQFF.

Concerning this clone itself: Other DNA sequences in this sample translate to the same CDR3. The rearrangement uses TRBV30 and TRBJ1-2; TRBD1 is a possible D gene (5 bases). The V and J ends lost 1 base and 3 bases respectively, with 6 bases between them. Germline V CDR1 and CDR2: GTSNPN, SVGIG (reference sequence). The CDR3 covers 12 residues. CDR3 loop: CAWSGGHYGYTF. For the CDR3, the DNA is TGTGCCTGGAGTGGGGGCCACTATGGCTACACCTTC.

The rearrangement joins TRBV7-6 to TRBJ2-7; possibly TRBD2 for D (5 bases). Germline V gene sequence: CDR1 SGHVS, CDR2 FNYEAQ. Trimming pared 2 bases from V and 4 bases from J, leaving 15 bases between. CDR3 length equals 15 residues. The CDR3 DNA reads TGTGCCAGCAGCTTAAAACGGGGTTCACCTTACGAGCAGTACTTC. This sequence encodes CASSLKRGSPYEQYF.

A note on this clone: Other DNA sequences in the same sample also yield this CDR3. The rearrangement links TRBV6-1 to TRBJ1-5; D is unclear. In germline, CDR1 is MNHNS, CDR2 SASEGT. This CDR3 is built from 14 residues. With 3 bases removed from V and 0 bases from J, the gap between germline ends came to 6 bases. CDR3 nucleotide sequence: TGTGCCAGCAGTGAGATCTATAGCAATCAGCCCCAGCATTTT. Its translation is CASSEIYSNQPQHF.

V usage is TRBV6-1 and J usage is TRBJ1-3, with 7 bases fitting TRBD1. This CDR3 has 15 amino acids. CDR1 and CDR2 (germline): MNHNS, SASEGT. V shed 1 base and J 2 bases; nucleotides not matched to a gene: 2. This chain's CDR3 is CASSEERGPGNTIYF. In DNA form, the CDR3 reads TGTGCCAGCAGTGAAGAGAGGGGGCCTGGAAACACCATATATTTT.

The chain has TRBV7-9 and TRBJ2-7; 10 bases are a match to TRBD1. The junction had 13 bases not matched to a gene; V was cut back by 5 bases and J by 3 bases. The length of the CDR3 is 17 residues. From germline, CDR1 is SEHNR and CDR2 FQNEAQ (reference sequence). The CDR3: CASSITPTGTGVYEQYF. CDR3 DNA: TGTGCCAGCAGCATTACCCCGACCGGGACAGGGGTCTACGAGCAGTACTTC.

The CDR3 nucleotides are TGCGCCAGCAGTGAGTCCAGCGCTCTTTACAATGAGCAGTTCTTC. Its protein product is CASSESSALYNEQFF. This rearrangement joins TRBV10-2 to TRBJ2-1, with D unclear. CDR3 length equals 15 residues. V lost 0 bases and J lost 4, with 10 bases in between. The germline V gene has CDR1 WSHSY and CDR2 SAAADI.

The chain is built from TRBV6-5 and TRBJ1-2; D is undetermined. The CDR3 sequence is 12 residues long. Germline V lookup: CDR1 MNHEY, CDR2 SVGAGI. V was cut by 6 bases and J by 4 bases, with 9 bases left in between. CDR3 sequence reads: CASSQEFYGYTF. The CDR3 DNA sequence: TGTGCCAGCAGCCAGGAATTCTATGGCTACACCTTC.

V and J are TRBV6-6 and TRBJ1-1, with unresolved D. The V end was cut by 6 bases, the J end by 3 bases, with 5 bases between. Germline V gives CDR1 MNHNY, CDR2 SVGAGI (reference sequence). The CDR3 contains 11 residues. CDR3 residues: CASSRYTEAFF. As DNA, the CDR3 is TGTGCCAGCAGCAGGTACACTGAAGCTTTCTTT.

The rearrangement joins TRBV5-5 to TRBJ2-7, with a weak D call TRBD2 (6 bases). V lost 1 base and J lost 7, with 18 bases in between. The germline V gene encodes CDR1 SGHKS and CDR2 YYEKEE (reference sequence). The CDR3 sequence is 15 residues long. As DNA, the CDR3 is TGTGCCAGCAGCTTGCCGGATAGCGGACCACGGGAGCAGTACTTC. It codes for CASSLPDSGPREQYF.

This clone showed up just once. The chain has TRBV9 and TRBJ1-3; no firm D call. In germline, CDR1 is SGDLS, CDR2 YYNGEE. The length of the CDR3 is 12 residues. Trimming took 4 bases from V and 2 from J, leaving 4 bases between them. The CDR3 nucleotides read TGTGCCAGCAGCACCCCTGGAAACACCATATATTTT. This codes for CASSTPGNTIYF. The whole variable domain, remainder taken from reference TRBV9 and TRBJ1-3, is DSGVTQTPKHLITATGQRVTLRCSPRSGDLSVYWYQQSLDQGLQFLIQYYNGEERAKGNILERFSAQQFPDLHSELNLSSLELGDSALYFCASSTPGNTIYFGEGSWLTVV.

This clone was recorded once. The chain uses TRBV30 and TRBJ1-3; D not resolved. This CDR3 region has 15 residues. Trimming stripped 2 bases from V and 0 bases from J, with 11 bases between. CDR1 and CDR2 from the germline V gene are GTSNPN and SVGIG (reference sequence). The CDR3 loop reads CAWSSWGISGNTIYF. The CDR3 region has the DNA TGTGCCTGGAGTTCGTGGGGAATCTCTGGAAACACCATATATTTT.

This rearrangement joins TRBV5-6 to TRBJ2-1, with D perhaps TRBD1 (5 bases). Trimming shortened V by 0 bases and J by 1 base, and 14 bases separated the two germline ends. Germline assignment: CDR1 SGHDT and CDR2 YYEEEE. The CDR3 runs 17 residues. The CDR3 reads CASSLVPAGKSYNEQFF. The CDR3 DNA reads TGTGCCAGCAGCTTGGTCCCGGCAGGGAAATCCTACAATGAGCAGTTCTTC.

This rearrangement joins TRBV7-3 to TRBJ2-3, with 13 bases identical to TRBD2. This CDR3 has 16 residues. The J segment lost 0 bases and the V segment lost 5 bases, leaving 2 bases of the junction unmatched. CDR1 is SGHTA, CDR2 FQGTGA, per germline. The CDR3 nucleotides read TGTGCCAGCAGCCAGGGACTAGCGGGGAGCACAGATACGCAGTATTTT. This translates into CASSQGLAGSTDTQYF.

The chain joins TRBV7-2 to TRBJ2-1; TRBD2 aligns across 10 bases. CDR3 length: 18 residues. Germline CDR1 reads SGHTA; CDR2 reads FQGNSA. V shed 1 base and J 7 bases; nucleotides not matched to a gene: 13. The CDR3 DNA reads as TGTGCCAGCAGCTTAGGGGCTAGCGGGAGTATTGGATGGAATGAGCAGTTCTTC. The encoded protein is CASSLGASGSIGWNEQFF.

This clone was recorded only once. The chain links TRBV18 to TRBJ1-5; no clear D gene. CDR3 length: 13 amino acids. Per germline, CDR1 KGHSH and CDR2 LQKENI. Trimming removed 6 bases from V and 7 bases from J, with 13 bases in between. The CDR3 DNA reads TGTGCCAGCTCCTCCGACGGTCGCCAGCCCCAGCATTTT. Translation gives CASSSDGRQPQHF.

A word on this clone: The same CDR3 can be traced to other DNA sequences in this sample. V gene TRBV19 combines with J gene TRBJ1-5; D gene unclear. Deletions cut 5 bases from V and 4 bases from J, with 6 bases between. The CDR3 contains 12 residues. Germline lookup yields CDR1 LNHDA and CDR2 SQIVND (reference sequence). The CDR3 sequence: CASSSLNQPQHF. Here the CDR3 DNA reads TGTGCCAGTAGTTCCTTGAATCAGCCCCAGCATTTT.

This clone was seen once. The rearrangement joins TRBV2 to TRBJ2-1, with D perhaps given as TRBD1 or TRBD2 (5 bases each). Germline assignment: CDR1 SNHLY and CDR2 FYNNEI. The CDR3 sequence is 12 residues long. Between the trimmed V and J ends, which lost 5 bases and 10 bases, there was a span of 12 bases. CDR3 sequence: CASSNSGTEQFF. Here the CDR3 DNA reads TGTGCCAGCAGTAATTCGGGGACCGAGCAGTTCTTC.

The chain combines TRBV25-1 with TRBJ1-2, with D perhaps matching TRBD1 (5 bases). The CDR3 loop spans 15 amino acids. Germline V gene lookup returns CDR1 MGHDK and CDR2 SYGVNS. V lost 4 bases and J 6 bases, leaving 18 bases between the germline ends. DNA of the CDR3: TGTGCCAGCAGTGTAGGGACCGTGGGGGTAGATGGCTACACCTTC. Translated, it gives CASSVGTVGVDGYTF.